What follows describes a single T cell receptor (beta chain). Its antigen is unknown. The junction differs from germline at one of its ends, possibly a read error. This sample is part of a study of cytomegalovirus exposure and HLA in healthy donors. The study, taken as a whole, reports: The study labeled 170 or so TCR beta chains cytomegalovirus-associated. Common viral pathogens were later found to be apparently linked to several of the most significant clusters.

Germline-derived CDR1 and CDR2 are MGHRA and YSYEKL. CDR3 length: 13 amino acids. The PCR used 60 Vbeta and 13 Jbeta primers. Generated by immunoSEQ multiplex PCR, the TCRdb table keeps only in-frame clones and is missing some. The sample gives under 200,000 clones, 80% to 90% of which show up once; roughly 2% is in the top ten. The chain joins TRBV4-1 to TRBJ1-2; D remains unclear. The sequencing sample was made of PBMCs. This TCR came from a woman aged 18-29 years in good health and CMV-seronegative. In DNA, the CDR3 is TGCGCCAGCAGCCAAGAAAATTCCTTCCGAGAGTCCTTC. It translates to CASSQENSFRESF.